The T cell receptor (beta chain) under discussion was sequenced for a study of control samples from healthy donors and cancer patients. TCRdb's table, derived via immunoSEQ multiplex PCR, lists solely in-frame clones and lacks some. The repertoire holds some 150,000 clones, with 85% to 95% as singletons. The germline CDR1 and CDR2 sequences are GTSNPN and SVGIG (reference sequence). Trimming stripped 4 bases from V and 9 bases from J, with 22 bases between. The CDR3 is 16 residues long. The chain employs TRBV30 and TRBJ1-6, with D maybe TRBD1 (5 bases). The receptor's source is a man in his forties or fifties in good health. Sequencing was carried out using blood. CDR3 amino acids: CAWKRRDGPNSSPLHF. In nucleotides, the CDR3 is TGTGCCTGGAAGCGGAGGGACGGACCCAACAGTTCACCCCTCCACTTT. Combining the CDR3 with reference TRBV30 and TRBJ1-6 gives the whole variable domain SQTIHQWPATLVQPVGSPLSLECTVEGTSNPNLYWYRQAAGRGLQLLFYSVGIGQISSEVPQNLSASRPQDRQFILSSKKLLLSDSGFYLCAWKRRDGPNSSPLHFGNGTRLTVT.